These 8 T cell receptor beta chains share one sample of origin, sequenced in a study of T-cell memory formation after mild COVID-19. A single record per CDR3 protein comes from TCRdb applying MiXCR to the 5' RACE reads. The sample includes 250,000 to 300,000 distinct CDR3 sequences, 15% to 20% of them seen just once. Sequencing was carried out using PBMCs or a T cell subset sorted from them (not recorded which). The receptors were gathered from a man aged 18 to 30 who had mild COVID-19 (a few samples of this study predate the infection). Cell type and time point are not known.

This clonotype was counted a few times. The chain uses TRBV29-1 and TRBJ2-2, with 8 nucleotides matching TRBD1. V dropped 4 bases and J dropped 4; count of bases not matched to a gene: 5. This CDR3 is built from 14 residues. Germline CDR1 SQVTM, CDR2 ANQGSEA. The CDR3 nucleotides read TGCAGCGTTGGGGAGGACAGGGCCACCGGGGAGCTGTTTTTT. It yields the protein CSVGEDRATGELFF.

The chain couples TRBV20-1 to TRBJ2-3; D gene unclear. CDR1 is DFQATT, CDR2 SNEGSKA, per germline (reference sequence). This CDR3 is 13 amino acids long. The V end was cut by 3 bases, the J end by 4 bases, with 11 bases between. The CDR3 DNA sequence: TGCAGTGCTAGTTCTAGACTCGCAGATACGCAGTATTTT. This codes for CSASSRLADTQYF.

This chain joins TRBV11-1 and TRBJ2-2; 8 bases align to TRBD1. The CDR3 runs to 19 residues. Trimming at V came to 2 bases and at J to 4 bases, leaving 15 bases not matched to a gene. Germline values: CDR1 SGHAT, CDR2 FQDESV (reference sequence). The CDR3 nucleotides read TGTGCCAGCAGCTTAAATTCAGGGGGCGCGGGGAAAGGCACCGGGGAGCTGTTTTTT. This translates into CASSLNSGGAGKGTGELFF.

This chain uses TRBV6-2 or TRBV6-3 with TRBJ2-5, with unresolved D. Looked up from germline, CDR1 is MNHEY and CDR2 is SVGEGT. Trimming removed 7 bases at V and 4 bases at J, with 10 bases between. The CDR3 runs to 12 residues. The CDR3 protein is CASTERGETQYF. In DNA form, the CDR3 reads TGTGCCAGCACTGAGCGAGGAGAGACCCAGTACTTC.

This clonotype occurred a few times. The CDR3 DNA sequence: TGCAGCGTTGGTCGGGGGATGAACACTGAAGCTTTCTTT. It yields the protein CSVGRGMNTEAFF. V and J are TRBV29-1 and TRBJ1-1, with TRBD1 as a possible D gene (5 bases). Germline CDR1 reads SQVTM; CDR2 reads ANQGSEA. Trimming removed 4 bases from V and 0 bases from J, with 9 bases in between. The CDR3 is 13 residues long.

The gene calls are TRBV27 and TRBJ1-4; D is uncertain. Germline V gene sequence: CDR1 MNHEY, CDR2 SMNVEV (reference sequence). Trimming pared 6 bases from V and 7 bases from J, leaving 9 bases between. The CDR3 sequence is 12 residues long. CDR3 coding DNA: TGTGCCAGCAGCTTGGATGGTGAAAAACTGTTTTTT. It specifies CASSLDGEKLFF.

This clonotype was observed a single time. The V call is TRBV15, the J call TRBJ2-1, with D perhaps being TRBD1 or TRBD2 (5 bases each). V shed 11 bases and J shed 8 bases, with 22 bases lying between them. CDR3 length equals 14 residues. Germline lookup yields CDR1 LNHNV and CDR2 YYDKDF (reference sequence). The CDR3 loop reads CASAFGAVSDEQFF. The CDR3 DNA is TGTGCCTCTGCTTTCGGGGCGGTAAGTGATGAGCAGTTCTTC.

The sample holds a few counts of this clonotype. The chain employs TRBV4-2 and TRBJ1-4, with D perhaps TRBD1 (5 bases). Trimming stripped 4 bases from V and 2 bases from J, with 11 bases between. The germline V gene encodes CDR1 LGHNA and CDR2 YNFKEQ. CDR3 length equals 15 residues. CDR3 bases: TGTGCCAGCAGCCCTGGGGCGAATACTAATGAAAAACTGTTTTTT. It yields the protein CASSPGANTNEKLFF.